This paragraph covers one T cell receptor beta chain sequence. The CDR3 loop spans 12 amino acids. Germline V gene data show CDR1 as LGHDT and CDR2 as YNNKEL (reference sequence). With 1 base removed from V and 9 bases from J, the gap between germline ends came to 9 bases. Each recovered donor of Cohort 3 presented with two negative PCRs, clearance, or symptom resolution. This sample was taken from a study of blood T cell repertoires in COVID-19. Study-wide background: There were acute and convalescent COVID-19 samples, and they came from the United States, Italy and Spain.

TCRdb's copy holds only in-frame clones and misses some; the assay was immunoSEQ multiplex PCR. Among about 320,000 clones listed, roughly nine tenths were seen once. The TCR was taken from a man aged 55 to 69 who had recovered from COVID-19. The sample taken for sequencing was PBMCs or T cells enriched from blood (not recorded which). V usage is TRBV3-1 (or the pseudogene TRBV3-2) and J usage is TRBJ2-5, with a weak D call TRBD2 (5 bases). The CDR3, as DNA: TGTGCCAGCAGCCAAGGACTAAGGGCCCAGTACTTC. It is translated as CASSQGLRAQYF.